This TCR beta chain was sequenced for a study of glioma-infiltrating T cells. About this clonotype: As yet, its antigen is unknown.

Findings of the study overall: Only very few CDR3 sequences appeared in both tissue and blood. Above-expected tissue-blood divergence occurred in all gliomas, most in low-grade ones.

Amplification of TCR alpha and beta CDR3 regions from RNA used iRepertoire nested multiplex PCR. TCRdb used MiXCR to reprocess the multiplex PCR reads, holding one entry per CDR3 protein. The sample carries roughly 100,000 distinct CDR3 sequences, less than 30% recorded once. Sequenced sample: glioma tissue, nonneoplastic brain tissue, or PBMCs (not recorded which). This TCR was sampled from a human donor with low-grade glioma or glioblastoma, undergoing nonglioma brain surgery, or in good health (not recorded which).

CDR3 sequence (DNA): TGCGCCAGCAGACGGACTAGCGGGGGGGCCAATGAGCAGTTCTTC. It translates to CASRRTSGGANEQFF. V gene TRBV5-1 combines with J gene TRBJ2-1, with 15 bases matching TRBD2. J lost 6 bases, V lost 5 bases, and 3 bases had no gene match. CDR3 size: 15 residues. Per the germline V gene, CDR1 is SGHRS and CDR2 is YFSETQ. The complete variable domain, with remaining parts taken from reference TRBV5-1 and TRBJ2-1, reads KAGVTQTPRYLIKTRGQQVTLSCSPISGHRSVSWYQQTPGQGLQFLFEYFSETQRNKGNFPGRFSGRQFSNSRSEMNVSTLELGDSALYLCASRRTSGGANEQFFGPGTRLTVL.